What follows are 28 T cell receptor beta chains derived from one specimen sequenced in a study of T cell responses to AZD1222 COVID-19 vaccine. Using immunoSEQ multiplex PCR, the repertoire was profiled, and TCRdb retains in-frame clones only, with some absent. This table has fewer than 200,000 clones, 80% to 95% appearing once. The sample consisted of peripheral blood, taken on day 0 of AZD1222 vaccination. These TCRs come from an adult in good health.

This clone was counted once. This chain links TRBV2 with TRBJ1-4, with no clear D. The CDR3 runs 13 residues. Looked up from germline, CDR1 is SNHLY and CDR2 is FYNNEI. Trimming stripped 6 bases from V and 8 bases from J, with 13 bases between. The CDR3 region has the DNA TGTGCCAGCAGCGACCTCCCACAGGAAAAACTGTTTTTT. Encoded protein: CASSDLPQEKLFF. Together with reference TRBV2 and TRBJ1-4, the CDR3 gives the full variable domain: EPEVTQTPSHQVTQMGQEVILRCVPISNHLYFYWYRQILGQKVEFLVSFYNNEISEKSEIFDDQFSVERPDGSNFTLKIRSTKLEDSAMYFCASSDLPQEKLFFGSGTQLSVL.

The rearrangement uses TRBV15 and TRBJ1-4; possibly TRBD1 for D (6 bases). Germline assignment: CDR1 LNHNV and CDR2 YYDKDF (reference sequence). The CDR3 is 15 residues long. Trimming cost V 5 bases and J 5 bases, with 15 bases left between them. CDR3 DNA: TGTGCCACCAGCCGATTCCGGGACAAAAATGAAAAACTGTTTTTT. Translated, it gives CATSRFRDKNEKLFF.

This clone was seen at least ten times. The V and J genes are TRBV19 and TRBJ1-5; D not resolved. CDR3 size: 17 residues. Germline CDR1 and CDR2: LNHDA and SQIVND (reference sequence). V dropped 5 bases and J dropped 0 bases, with 17 bases sitting between them. CDR3: CASSLRGRIYSNQPQHF. CDR3 nucleotides: TGTGCCAGTAGTCTCCGTGGGCGCATCTATAGCAATCAGCCCCAGCATTTT.

The chain couples TRBV15 to TRBJ2-1; 7 bases are a match to TRBD2. The V gene end was trimmed by 5 bases and the J gene end by 8 bases; junction bases not matched to a gene: 9. Germline lookup yields CDR1 LNHNV and CDR2 YYDKDF (reference sequence). This CDR3 region has 14 residues. The CDR3 region is CATSPSGERYEQFF. CDR3 DNA sequence: TGTGCCACCAGCCCCAGCGGGGAGCGCTATGAGCAGTTCTTC.

This chain joins TRBV3-1 (or the pseudogene TRBV3-2) and TRBJ2-3; TRBD2 matches 9 bases. V trimming: 3 bases; J trimming: 6 bases; junction bases outside the gene matches: 13. Germline CDR1 reads LGHDT; CDR2 reads YNNKEL (reference sequence). The CDR3 consists of 17 residues. The CDR3 bases are TGTGCCAGCAGCCACGGGACGAGCGGGGGGCCCCAGGATACGCAGTATTTT. Its protein product is CASSHGTSGGPQDTQYF.

In its sample, this clone was seen once. The gene calls are TRBV27 and TRBJ1-4; D ambiguous. The length of the CDR3 is 14 residues. V was clipped by 7 bases and J by 1 base, with 10 bases between them. The germline V gene encodes CDR1 MNHEY and CDR2 SMNVEV (reference sequence). The CDR3 nucleotides read TGTGCCAGCACCAGGAAGGGAACTAATGAAAAACTGTTTTTT. Its protein product is CASTRKGTNEKLFF.

V is TRBV10-3 and J is TRBJ1-1; 7 bases are shared with TRBD1. CDR1 and CDR2 from the germline V gene are ENHRY and SYGVKD. The junction had 7 bases not matched to a gene; V was cut back by 11 bases and J by 7 bases. The CDR3 is 11 amino acids. CDR3 sequence reads: CAVAGTVEAFF. The CDR3, as DNA: TGTGCCGTAGCCGGGACAGTTGAAGCTTTCTTT.

The chain couples TRBV3-1 (or the pseudogene TRBV3-2) to TRBJ1-6; 7 nucleotides line up with TRBD1. This CDR3 is built from 14 residues. V lost 4 bases to trimming and J lost 5 bases; unmatched junction nucleotides: 2. Germline V CDR1 and CDR2: LGHDT, YNNKEL (reference sequence). The CDR3 loop reads CASSLTGDNSPLHF. The CDR3 region has the DNA TGTGCCAGCAGCCTCACAGGGGATAATTCACCCCTCCACTTT.

The chain employs TRBV6-2 or TRBV6-3 and TRBJ2-2, with D hard to call. The germline V and J ends were trimmed by 5 bases and 6 bases, with 10 bases remaining between them. Germline lookup yields CDR1 MNHEY and CDR2 SVGEGT. The CDR3 has 13 amino acids. The CDR3 loop reads CASSPVDAGELFF. CDR3 coding DNA: TGTGCCAGCAGTCCGGTGGACGCCGGGGAGCTGTTTTTT.

CDR3 sequence reads: CASAGSYNSPLHF. The CDR3 DNA reads TGTGCCAGCGCTGGATCCTATAATTCACCCCTCCACTTT. V is TRBV25-1 and J is TRBJ1-6; D remains unclear. From germline, CDR1 is MGHDK and CDR2 SYGVNS. Trimming cost V 8 bases and J 1 base, with 6 bases left between them. The CDR3 spans 13 residues. Looking up the rest from reference TRBV25-1 and TRBJ1-6 gives the full variable domain: EADIYQTPRYLVIGTGKKITLECSQTMGHDKMYWYQQDPGMELHLIHYSYGVNSTEKGDLSSESTVSRIRTEHFPLTLESARPSHTSQYLCASAGSYNSPLHFGNGTRLTVT.

The chain recombines TRBV7-8 with TRBJ1-2; no clear D. Germline assignment: CDR1 SGHVS and CDR2 FQNEAQ. CDR3 length equals 18 residues. The germline V and J ends were trimmed by 5 bases and 0 bases, with 22 bases remaining between them. CDR3 protein: CASSPLVAVPTANYGYTF. The CDR3 region has the DNA TGTGCCAGCAGCCCTTTGGTCGCGGTCCCGACGGCTAACTATGGCTACACCTTC.

Only a few counts were recorded for this clone. This chain links TRBV19 with TRBJ1-2; weak D call: TRBD1 (5 bases). V was cut by 5 bases and J by 6 bases, with 13 bases left in between. Looked up from germline, CDR1 is LNHDA and CDR2 is SQIVND (reference sequence). The CDR3 is 13 amino acids. In DNA form, the CDR3 reads TGTGCCAGTAGTCCCGGGACGGCCAATGGCTACACCTTC. This codes for CASSPGTANGYTF.

As concerns this clone: The same CDR3 can be traced to other DNA sequences in this sample. The V call is TRBV2, the J call TRBJ1-1; D unclear. V lost 6 bases and J lost 5, with 4 bases in between. Germline-derived CDR1 and CDR2 are SNHLY and FYNNEI. This CDR3 is 10 amino acids long. The chain's CDR3 is CASRGTEAFF. The CDR3, as DNA: TGTGCCAGCAGGGGGACTGAAGCTTTCTTT.

The chain joins TRBV7-9 to TRBJ1-1, with a tentative D call TRBD1 (5 bases). V shed 5 bases and J shed 2 bases, with 12 bases lying between them. From germline, CDR1 is SEHNR and CDR2 FQNEAQ (reference sequence). The CDR3 length is 14 residues. CDR3 region: CASSTGRANTEAFF. The CDR3 DNA reads TGTGCCAGCAGCACGGGACGGGCCAACACTGAAGCTTTCTTT.

V gene TRBV6-5 combines with J gene TRBJ1-1, with D possibly being TRBD1 (6 bases). The V end was cut by 6 bases, the J end by 4 bases, with 12 bases between. Germline V CDR1 and CDR2: MNHEY, SVGAGI. The CDR3 length is 13 residues. The CDR3 protein is CASSSRGGTEAFF. The CDR3 DNA sequence: TGTGCCAGCAGCTCCCGAGGGGGCACTGAAGCTTTCTTT.

The rearrangement links TRBV7-2 to TRBJ2-1; TRBD2 aligns across 8 bases. V shed 4 bases and J 0 bases; nucleotides not matched to a gene: 14. This CDR3 region has 19 residues. Per the germline V gene, CDR1 is SGHTA and CDR2 is FQGNSA. The CDR3: CASSWPEVAGRSSYNEQFF. The CDR3 DNA reads as TGTGCCAGCAGCTGGCCGGAGGTAGCGGGGAGAAGCTCCTACAATGAGCAGTTCTTC.

DNA of the CDR3: TGTGCCAGCAGGGGACAGGGCGGGACTGAAGCTTTCTTT. It encodes CASRGQGGTEAFF. The chain is built from TRBV28 and TRBJ1-1, with 9 bases that match TRBD1. Germline V gene sequence: CDR1 MDHEN, CDR2 SYDVKM. The CDR3 covers 13 residues. With 6 bases clipped from V and 5 bases from J, the junction kept 4 bases outside the gene matches.

This chain links TRBV6-5 with TRBJ2-1, with 7 bases fitting TRBD2. The CDR3 spans 13 residues. The germline gives CDR1 MNHEY, CDR2 SVGAGI. The ends lost 6 bases at V and 7 bases at J; junction bases unmatched: 6. CDR3 sequence: CASSLAVPNEQFF. The CDR3 coding sequence is TGTGCCAGCAGCCTAGCGGTTCCTAATGAGCAGTTCTTC.

The chain links TRBV6-1 to TRBJ1-3; D remains unclear. This CDR3 has 17 residues. The germline gives CDR1 MNHNS, CDR2 SASEGT. V gave up 3 bases and J gave up 2 bases, with 17 bases separating them. The CDR3 region has the DNA TGTGCCAGCAGTGACCCTCAGACGGCTGGGGCTGGAAACACCATATATTTT. Translating it yields CASSDPQTAGAGNTIYF.

The rearrangement links TRBV7-3 to TRBJ2-1, with D tentatively TRBD2 (6 bases). This CDR3 comprises 16 residues. Germline CDR1 and CDR2: SGHTA and FQGTGA. Deletions cut 2 bases from V and 7 bases from J, with 18 bases between. CDR3 in DNA: TGTGCCAGCAGCTTATTTTTCCGGCGGGGCGGGAATGAGCAGTTCTTC. This encodes CASSLFFRRGGNEQFF.

The chain employs TRBV7-9 and TRBJ2-1; 9 bases are a match to TRBD1. Germline trimming cut 6 bases from V and 4 bases from J; bases unmatched to any gene: 10. Germline V gene data show CDR1 as SEHNR and CDR2 as FQNEAQ (reference sequence). The CDR3 extends over 16 amino acids. CDR3 residues: CASSQGGDRVYNEQFF. The CDR3 DNA sequence: TGTGCCAGCAGTCAAGGGGGGGACAGGGTATACAATGAGCAGTTCTTC.

The V and J genes are TRBV12-3 or TRBV12-4 and TRBJ2-3; a weak D match, TRBD1 (5 bases). V shed 1 base and J shed 7 bases, with 9 bases lying between them. This CDR3 region has 13 residues. The CDR3 loop is CASSLGGVNTQYF. The CDR3 DNA is TGTGCCAGCAGTTTAGGGGGCGTGAATACGCAGTATTTT.

The rearrangement uses TRBV27 and TRBJ1-1; 8 bases fit TRBD1. The CDR3 loop spans 17 amino acids. CDR1 is MNHEY and CDR2 is SMNVEV in the germline V gene (reference sequence). The trim removed 0 bases at V and 4 bases at J, leaving 10 bases unmatched. Here the CDR3 DNA reads TGTGCCAGCAGTTTATCTCACAACTACAGGGGGAGCACTGAAGCTTTCTTT. Translating it yields CASSLSHNYRGSTEAFF.

The chain combines TRBV2 with TRBJ1-2; D is unresolved. CDR1 SNHLY and CDR2 FYNNEI come from the germline V gene. The V and J ends lost 2 bases and 8 bases respectively, with 15 bases between them. This CDR3 is built from 14 residues. DNA for the CDR3: TGTGCCAGCAGTGAACGATCATCGTCTTCCGGCTACACCTTC. Its protein product is CASSERSSSSGYTF.

The table lists this clone with a count of one. The V call is TRBV27, the J call TRBJ1-2; TRBD1 might be the D (6 bases). Germline V CDR1 and CDR2: MNHEY, SMNVEV (reference sequence). The V end lost 2 bases, the J end lost 0 bases, and 19 bases lay between the germline ends. The CDR3 has 18 residues. The CDR3 sequence: CASSLGGTGRAPNYGYTF. The CDR3 bases are TGTGCCAGCAGTTTAGGCGGAACAGGGAGGGCGCCTAACTATGGCTACACCTTC.

The chain couples TRBV7-9 to TRBJ1-4; tentatively, D is TRBD1 (5 bases). Germline loops: CDR1 SEHNR, CDR2 FQNEAQ (reference sequence). The germline V and J ends were trimmed by 1 base and 3 bases, with 12 bases remaining between them. This CDR3 is 16 amino acids long. The CDR3: CASSLVGVGANEKLFF. The CDR3 region has the DNA TGTGCCAGCAGCTTAGTAGGGGTAGGAGCTAATGAAAAACTGTTTTTT.

The chain couples TRBV5-5 to TRBJ1-6; no definite D call. Trimming took off 2 bases at V and 14 bases at J, with 23 bases between the two ends. This CDR3 has 16 residues. Germline V gene data show CDR1 as SGHKS and CDR2 as YYEKEE (reference sequence). The CDR3 loop is CASSFFWTQDDTALHF. The CDR3 nucleotides read TGTGCCAGCAGCTTTTTTTGGACGCAGGATGATACGGCCCTCCACTTT.

The genes are TRBV3-1 (or the pseudogene TRBV3-2) and TRBJ2-1; D remains ambiguous. The CDR3 contains 14 residues. V gave up 4 bases and J gave up 3 bases, with 10 bases separating them. Per the germline V gene, CDR1 is LGHDT and CDR2 is YNNKEL (reference sequence). CDR3 sequence (DNA): TGTGCCAGCAGCCCCTCCTCACGCTACAATGAGCAGTTCTTC. This encodes CASSPSSRYNEQFF.